The 28 T cell receptor beta chains below were found in one sample sequenced in a study of chemoradiotherapy in HPV16-positive cancers. Sequenced by immunoSEQ multiplex PCR; TCRdb stores in-frame clones only, minus some. In the table there are around 30,000 clones, about 90% of which are singletons. Sequences were derived from blood, sampled from a patient who underwent chemoradiotherapy. The origin of the receptors is a human donor with HPV-associated anogenital cancer.

The chain combines TRBV10-3 with TRBJ2-7; D unclear. The CDR3 is 13 residues long. Trimming stripped 2 bases from V and 2 bases from J, with 7 bases between. The germline V gene encodes CDR1 ENHRY and CDR2 SYGVKD. The chain's CDR3 is CAISEGPAYEQYF. As DNA, the CDR3 is TGTGCCATCAGTGAGGGACCAGCCTACGAGCAGTACTTC.

The chain combines TRBV2 with TRBJ1-2; TRBD1 agrees at 7 bases. CDR1 and CDR2 (germline): SNHLY, FYNNEI. V dropped 7 bases and J dropped 4; count of bases not matched to a gene: 6. The CDR3 runs to 13 residues. CDR3 amino acids: CASNKDRSYGYTF. The CDR3 DNA follows: TGTGCCAGCAATAAGGACAGGTCCTATGGCTACACCTTC.

The rearrangement uses TRBV2 and TRBJ2-4; TRBD2 might be the D (6 bases). CDR3 length: 16 residues. Trimming removed 3 bases from V and 0 bases from J, with 12 bases in between. The germline V gene has CDR1 SNHLY and CDR2 FYNNEI. CDR3 coding DNA: TGTGCCAGCAGTGATCGGAGGGATCTAGCCAAAAACATTCAGTACTTC. As protein: CASSDRRDLAKNIQYF.

The V call is TRBV5-6, the J call TRBJ1-2, with D possibly being TRBD1 (6 bases). In germline, CDR1 is SGHDT, CDR2 YYEEEE. The CDR3 length is 11 residues. Trimming shortened V by 4 bases and J by 5 bases, and 6 bases separated the two germline ends. This chain's CDR3 is CASSQGYGYTF. The DNA for the CDR3 is TGTGCCAGCAGCCAGGGGTATGGCTACACCTTC.

The gene calls are TRBV7-8 and TRBJ2-5; 11 bases are a match to TRBD2. The CDR3 length is 19 residues. CDR1 and CDR2 (germline): SGHVS, FQNEAQ. Trimming took 5 bases from V and 2 from J; bases not matched to a gene: 16. The CDR3 is CASSLRLAGLSPRQETQYF. CDR3 coding DNA: TGTGCCAGCAGCCTCAGACTAGCGGGGTTATCACCCCGACAAGAGACCCAGTACTTC.

The chain combines TRBV5-1 with TRBJ2-1, with 12 bases matching TRBD2. In germline, CDR1 is SGHRS, CDR2 YFSETQ. The CDR3 is 13 amino acids. The V segment lost 7 bases and the J segment 15 bases; nucleotides outside the gene matches: 11. CDR3 residues: CASGLATSGGRFF. The CDR3 DNA reads as TGCGCCAGCGGTCTCGCGACTAGCGGGGGCCGGTTCTTC.

The chain employs TRBV7-2 and TRBJ1-5, with TRBD1 as a possible D gene (5 bases). V was shortened by 6 bases and J by 4 bases, with 13 bases between the two germline ends. CDR3 length equals 14 residues. Germline CDR1 is SGHTA and CDR2 is FQGNSA. Here the CDR3 DNA reads TGTGCCAGCAGTTACTCTGGGGGGAATCAGCCCCAGCATTTT. Translation: CASSYSGGNQPQHF. Supplemented by reference TRBV7-2 and TRBJ1-5, the full variable domain reads GAGVSQSPSNKVTEKGKDVELRCDPISGHTALYWYRQSLGQGLEFLIYFQGNSAPDKSGLPSDRFSAERTGGSVSTLTIQRTQQEDSAVYLCASSYSGGNQPQHFGDGTRLSIL.

The chain combines TRBV6-6 with TRBJ2-7, with 8 bases identical to TRBD2. J was trimmed by 1 base and V by 7 bases; bases with no gene match: 9. This CDR3 comprises 15 residues. The germline V gene has CDR1 MNHNY and CDR2 SVGAGI (reference sequence). Here the CDR3 reads CASTPRTSRSYEQYF. CDR3 DNA: TGTGCCAGCACACCTAGGACTAGCCGTTCCTACGAGCAGTACTTC.

This chain connects TRBV19 to TRBJ2-1; D gene uncertain. V shed 1 base and J shed 4 bases, with 5 bases lying between them. The CDR3 is 13 amino acids. Germline loops: CDR1 LNHDA, CDR2 SQIVND (reference sequence). CDR3 protein: CASSIVKYNEQFF. Written as DNA, the CDR3 is TGTGCCAGTAGTATAGTGAAATACAATGAGCAGTTCTTC.

The chain combines TRBV14 with TRBJ1-1; D is uncertain. Germline V gene lookup returns CDR1 SGHDN and CDR2 FVKESK. V lost 3 bases to trimming and J lost 0 bases, with 11 bases between them. The CDR3 runs to 15 residues. The DNA for the CDR3 is TGTGCCAGCAGCCAGGTCGGACTTATGAACACTGAAGCTTTCTTT. Translating it yields CASSQVGLMNTEAFF. The variable domain in full, completed from reference TRBV14 and TRBJ1-1, reads EAGVTQFPSHSVIEKGQTVTLRCDPISGHDNLYWYRRVMGKEIKFLLHFVKESKQDESGMPNNRFLAERTGGTYSTLKVQPAELEDSGVYFCASSQVGLMNTEAFFGQGTRLTVV.

This clone occurred once. The chain employs TRBV18 and TRBJ1-1; 12 nucleotides match TRBD1. This CDR3 region has 14 residues. Trimming took 6 bases from V and 4 from J; bases not matched to a gene: 3. Germline CDR1 KGHSH, CDR2 LQKENI. The CDR3 coding sequence is TGTGCCAGCTCGCGGGGACAGGGGGCCACTGAAGCTTTCTTT. Amino acid sequence: CASSRGQGATEAFF. Supplemented by reference TRBV18 and TRBJ1-1, the full variable domain reads NAGVMQNPRHLVRRRGQEARLRCSPMKGHSHVYWYRQLPEEGLKFMVYLQKENIIDESGMPKERFSAEFPKEGPSILRIQQVVRGDSAAYFCASSRGQGATEAFFGQGTRLTVV.

The chain couples TRBV7-8 to TRBJ2-3; 9 nucleotides agree with TRBD2. Per the germline V gene, CDR1 is SGHVS and CDR2 is FQNEAQ. The J segment lost 8 bases and the V segment lost 3 bases, leaving 9 bases of the junction unmatched. The CDR3 runs 15 residues. In nucleotides, the CDR3 is TGTGCCAGCAGCTTGGGACTAGCCCTCGGGGGTACGCAGTATTTT. Its translation: CASSLGLALGGTQYF.

The V call is TRBV30, the J call TRBJ2-3; maybe TRBD1 (6 bases). The CDR3 sequence is 15 residues long. The germline V gene encodes CDR1 GTSNPN and CDR2 SVGIG (reference sequence). Trimming pared 5 bases from V and 0 bases from J, leaving 15 bases between. The DNA of the CDR3 is TGTGCCTGGCGAAGGACAGACCAAAGCACAGATACGCAGTATTTT. Its protein product is CAWRRTDQSTDTQYF. Using reference TRBV30 and TRBJ2-3 for the parts outside the CDR3, the full variable domain is SQTIHQWPATLVQPVGSPLSLECTVEGTSNPNLYWYRQAAGRGLQLLFYSVGIGQISSEVPQNLSASRPQDRQFILSSKKLLLSDSGFYLCAWRRTDQSTDTQYFGPGTRLTVL.

This sequence joins TRBV30 and TRBJ1-2; D perhaps matches TRBD1 (5 bases). The germline V gene has CDR1 GTSNPN and CDR2 SVGIG (reference sequence). V lost 2 bases, J lost 8 bases, and 18 bases lay in between. The CDR3 is 14 residues long. CDR3 region: CAWSLRGLILGYTF. The CDR3 DNA reads TGTGCCTGGAGTTTACGGGGACTAATATTGGGCTACACCTTC. Using reference TRBV30 and TRBJ1-2 for the parts outside the CDR3, the full variable domain is SQTIHQWPATLVQPVGSPLSLECTVEGTSNPNLYWYRQAAGRGLQLLFYSVGIGQISSEVPQNLSASRPQDRQFILSSKKLLLSDSGFYLCAWSLRGLILGYTFGSGTRLTVV.

This chain links TRBV11-3 with TRBJ1-1, with unresolved D. Trimming stripped 1 base from V and 3 bases from J, with 9 bases between. This CDR3 is 14 amino acids long. Germline values: CDR1 SGHNT, CDR2 YENEEA. The CDR3 DNA reads as TGTGCCAGCAGCTTAGGGTTTCAGGACACTGAAGCTTTCTTT. This codes for CASSLGFQDTEAFF.

The table lists this clone with a count of one. This chain connects TRBV7-3 to TRBJ2-3, with 7 bases aligning to TRBD2. This CDR3 is built from 14 residues. Looked up from germline, CDR1 is SGHTA and CDR2 is FQGTGA. V was pared by 5 bases and J by 6 bases, with 8 bases of the junction left unmatched. The CDR3: CASSRLAKGDTQYF. For the CDR3, the DNA is TGTGCCAGCAGCAGACTAGCAAAAGGGGATACGCAGTATTTT. Full variable domain (missing parts from reference TRBV7-3 and TRBJ2-3): GAGVSQTPSNKVTEKGKYVELRCDPISGHTALYWYRQSLGQGPEFLIYFQGTGAADDSGLPNDRFFAVRPEGSVSTLKIQRTERGDSAVYLCASSRLAKGDTQYFGPGTRLTVL.

A few counts support this clone. The V call is TRBV30, the J call TRBJ1-1; D is unresolved. The CDR3 has 13 residues. The V end lost 0 bases, the J end lost 5 bases, and 10 bases lay between the germline ends. Germline CDR1 reads GTSNPN; CDR2 reads SVGIG (reference sequence). CDR3 in DNA: TGTGCCTGGAGTGTACTACTGGGGACTGAAGCTTTCTTT. This gives the protein CAWSVLLGTEAFF.

CDR3 protein: CASSSDRGGANGYTF. The DNA for the CDR3 is TGTGCCAGCAGTTCCGACAGGGGGGGAGCGAATGGCTACACCTTC. V is TRBV27 and J is TRBJ1-2, with 9 bases matching TRBD1. With V trimmed by 4 bases and J by 6 bases, 9 bases remained unmatched. CDR1 and CDR2 (germline): MNHEY, SMNVEV (reference sequence). This CDR3 is built from 15 residues.

The chain links TRBV5-4 to TRBJ2-2, with 8 bases identical to TRBD1. With V trimmed by 2 bases and J by 5 bases, 8 bases remained unmatched. Looked up from germline, CDR1 is SGHNT and CDR2 is YYREEE (reference sequence). CDR3 length equals 16 residues. DNA for the CDR3: TGTGCCAGCAGCTTACCGACAGGGGTAGGGACCGGGGAGCTGTTTTTT. This encodes CASSLPTGVGTGELFF.

The chain uses TRBV6-1 and TRBJ1-5; D is perhaps TRBD1 (5 bases). The CDR3 runs to 14 residues. The germline V and J ends were trimmed by 4 bases and 4 bases, with 11 bases remaining between them. Germline-derived CDR1 and CDR2 are MNHNS and SASEGT. CDR3 residues: CASSAGQGNQPQHF. CDR3 nucleotides: TGTGCCAGCAGTGCAGGCCAGGGAAATCAGCCCCAGCATTTT.

The V gene is TRBV7-3, the J gene TRBJ2-1; 12 positions match TRBD1. The length of the CDR3 is 17 residues. V lost 1 base and J lost 5; bases outside the gene matches: 6. Per germline, CDR1 SGHTA and CDR2 FQGTGA. The CDR3 here is CASSLMGQGARNNEQFF. CDR3 in DNA: TGTGCCAGCAGCTTAATGGGACAGGGGGCGCGGAACAATGAGCAGTTCTTC.

This clone was seen a handful of times. The rearrangement links TRBV16 to TRBJ1-2, with D maybe TRBD1 (6 bases). The germline gives CDR1 KGHSY, CDR2 FQNENV. The germline V and J ends were trimmed by 6 bases and 5 bases, with 13 bases remaining between them. The CDR3 is 13 residues long. Here the CDR3 reads CASSHRVTYGYTF. As DNA, the CDR3 is TGTGCCAGCAGTCACAGGGTAACATATGGCTACACCTTC.

The chain joins TRBV6-5 to TRBJ2-5; no firm D call. The tail of the sequence fits TRBJ2-7 better, so the J call may be wrong. CDR1 is MNHEY and CDR2 is SVGAGI in the germline V gene. This CDR3 contains 12 residues. DNA of the CDR3: TGTGCCAGCAGCTCGACACCCTACGAGCAGTACTTC. Translating it yields CASSSTPYEQYF.

The V call is TRBV11-2, the J call TRBJ1-1, with 8 bases matching TRBD1. The germline V gene encodes CDR1 SGHAT and CDR2 FQNNGV. The V segment lost 4 bases and the J segment 5 bases; nucleotides outside the gene matches: 6. This CDR3 is built from 14 residues. CDR3 nucleotide sequence: TGTGCCAGCAGCTCAAACAGGGGGAGAACTGAAGCTTTCTTT. Translated, it gives CASSSNRGRTEAFF.

The V gene is TRBV5-1, the J gene TRBJ2-2; TRBD2 might be the D (6 bases). The V gene's germline CDR1 is SGHRS and CDR2 YFSETQ. The CDR3 is made up of 15 amino acids. Trimming removed 3 bases from V and 6 bases from J, with 15 bases in between. The CDR3 spells CASSSGVVRPGELFF. CDR3 DNA sequence: TGCGCCAGCAGCTCGGGGGTAGTGAGACCCGGGGAGCTGTTTTTT.

The chain couples TRBV5-5 to TRBJ1-5; 9 nucleotides match TRBD1. The CDR3 extends over 17 amino acids. V dropped 3 bases and J dropped 0; count of bases not matched to a gene: 7. Germline lookup yields CDR1 SGHKS and CDR2 YYEKEE (reference sequence). The CDR3 here is CASSSKTGGNSNQPQHF. Written as DNA, the CDR3 is TGTGCCAGCAGCTCAAAGACAGGGGGAAATAGCAATCAGCCCCAGCATTTT.

The chain joins TRBV15 to TRBJ2-7; a possible D gene is TRBD1 (5 bases). CDR3 length equals 15 residues. The germline V and J ends were trimmed by 0 bases and 9 bases, with 18 bases remaining between them. Germline V gene data show CDR1 as LNHNV and CDR2 as YYDKDF (reference sequence). CDR3 in amino acids: CATSRDRAREKAQYF. The CDR3 DNA sequence: TGTGCCACCAGCAGAGATAGGGCCAGGGAAAAGGCGCAGTACTTC.

This chain joins TRBV6-6 and TRBJ1-3; unclear D gene. Germline V gives CDR1 MNHNY, CDR2 SVGAGI (reference sequence). The CDR3 sequence is 12 residues long. Between the trimmed V and J ends, which lost 5 bases and 1 base, there was a span of 3 bases. In DNA, the CDR3 is TGTGCCAGCAGTGGGTCTGGAAACACCATATATTTT. It specifies CASSGSGNTIYF.